Listed here is a single T cell receptor beta chain. Antigen unknown. This sample is part of a study of cytomegalovirus exposure and HLA in healthy donors. The V gene end was trimmed by 6 bases and the J gene end by 6 bases; junction bases not matched to a gene: 15. Germline values: CDR1 SGHTA, CDR2 FQGNSA. CDR3 length: 16 residues. A multiplex PCR was run with 60 Vbeta primers and 13 Jbeta primers. The table came from immunoSEQ multiplex PCR; TCRdb's copy has only in-frame clones and leaves some out. Its table lists 95,000 to 150,000 clones. Study-level points and caveats: Earlier findings revealed that most TCR beta V segments proved productive either about 90% or about 30% of the time. Rarity held for most TCR sequences, but there were some public TCRs that occurred in many donors. What a later analysis reportedly showed was that an Asian-associated ancestry cluster had fewer N-insertions than the approximately 670-donor mean.

This chain uses TRBV7-2 with TRBJ2-7; TRBD1 agrees at 9 bases. The source is a man aged 35 to 55 in good health and CMV-seronegative. Sequenced material: PBMCs. CDR3 sequence reads: CASSRIAGTGTGEQYF. Here the CDR3 DNA reads TGTGCCAGCAGTCGGATCGCCGGGACAGGGACCGGCGAGCAGTACTTC.